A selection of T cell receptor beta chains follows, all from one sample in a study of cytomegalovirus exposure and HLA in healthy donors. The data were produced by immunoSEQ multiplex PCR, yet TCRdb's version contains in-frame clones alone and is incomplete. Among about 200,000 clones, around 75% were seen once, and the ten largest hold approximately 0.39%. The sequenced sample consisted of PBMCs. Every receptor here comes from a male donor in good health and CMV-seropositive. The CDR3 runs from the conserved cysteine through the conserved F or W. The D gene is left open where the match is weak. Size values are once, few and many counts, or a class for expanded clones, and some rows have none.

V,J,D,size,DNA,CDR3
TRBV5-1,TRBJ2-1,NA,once,TGCGCCAGCAGCTTCAATAGTATCCCCTACAATGAGCAGTTCTTC,CASSFNSIPYNEQFF
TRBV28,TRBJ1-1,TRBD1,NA,TGTGCCAGCAAAGTGGACAGGGAAAGTTCTGAAGCTTTCTTT,CASKVDRESSEAFF
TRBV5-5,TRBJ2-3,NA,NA,TGTGCCAGCAGCTCGCATACAGGGACTACGCCGCAGTATTTT,CASSSHTGTTPQYF
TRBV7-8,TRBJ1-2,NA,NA,TGTGCCGGAAAAGGAGACGGTCCGAGGACCTTC,CAGKGDGPRTF
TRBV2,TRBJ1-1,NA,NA,TGTGCCAGCAGCCAGGGGCAGAACACTGAAGCTTTCTTT,CASSQGQNTEAFF
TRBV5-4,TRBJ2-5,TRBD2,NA,TGTGCCAGCAGCACCGGACTAGCGGGAGAGACCCAGTACTTC,CASSTGLAGETQYF
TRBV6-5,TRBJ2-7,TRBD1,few,TGTGCCAGCAGTTACTTCAGGACAGGGGTCGAGCAGTACTTC,CASSYFRTGVEQYF
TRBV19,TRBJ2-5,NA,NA,TGTGCCAGTAGTATCCGGATTCGGGGAGAGACCCAGTACTTC,CASSIRIRGETQYF
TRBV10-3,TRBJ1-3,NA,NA,TGTGCCATCAGTGGGGGGACTGCTCATGGAAACACCATATATTTT,CAISGGTAHGNTIYF
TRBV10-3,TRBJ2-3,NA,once,TGTGCCATCAGTGAATACACAGATACGCAGTATTTT,CAISEYTDTQYF
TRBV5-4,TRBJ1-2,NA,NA,TGTGCCAGCAGCTTGGGGGGACAAGGCGTCTATGGCTACACCTTC,CASSLGGQGVYGYTF
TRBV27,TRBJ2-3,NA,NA,TGTGCCAGCAGTCGACGGACTTCTAGCACAGATACGCAGTATTTT,CASSRRTSSTDTQYF
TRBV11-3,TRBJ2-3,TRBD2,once,TGTGCCAGCAGCTTAGCCGGGGGGGCATCAGATACGCAGTATTTT,CASSLAGGASDTQYF
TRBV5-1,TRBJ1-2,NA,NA,TGCGCCAGCAGCTTGTCGGCAGCAGGATATGGCTACACCTTC,CASSLSAAGYGYTF
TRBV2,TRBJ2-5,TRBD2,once,TGTGCCAGCAGTGTTAGACTAGCGGGGGGAAGGGAGACCCAGTACTTC,CASSVRLAGGRETQYF
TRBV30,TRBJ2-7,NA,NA,TGTGCCTGGAGCCTGGGGCCCTACGAGCAGTACTTC,CAWSLGPYEQYF
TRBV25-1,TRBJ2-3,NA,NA,TGTGCCAGCAGTGAATACGGCCTAGTAATTACAGATACGCAGTATTTT,CASSEYGLVITDTQYF
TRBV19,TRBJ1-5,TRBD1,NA,TGTGCCAGTATAAGTAGGGACAGTAGCAATCAGCCCCAGCATTTT,CASISRDSSNQPQHF
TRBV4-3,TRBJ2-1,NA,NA,TGCGCCAGCAGCCAAGATCTCGCGGGGGCTCACAATGAGCAGTTCTTC,CASSQDLAGAHNEQFF
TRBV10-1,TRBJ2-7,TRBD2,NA,TGCGCCAGCAGTCCGACTAGCTGGTTTTCCTACGAGCAGTACTTC,CASSPTSWFSYEQYF
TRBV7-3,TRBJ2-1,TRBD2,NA,TGTGCCAGCAGCTTTAGCGGGAGGGCCTCGGGGATGAATGAGCAGTTCTTC,CASSFSGRASGMNEQFF
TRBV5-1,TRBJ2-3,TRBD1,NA,TGCGCCAGCAACAGGGACAGGGGTGGAAGCGGGTCAAGCACAGATACGCAGTATTTT,CASNRDRGGSGSSTDTQYF
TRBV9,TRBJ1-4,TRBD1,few,TGTGCCAGCAGCGTAGGACAGGGGGGTGAAAAACTGTTTTTT,CASSVGQGGEKLFF
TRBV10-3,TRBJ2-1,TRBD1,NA,TGTGCCATCAAGGGTGCAGGACAGGGTTCCTACAATGAGCAGTTCTTC,CAIKGAGQGSYNEQFF
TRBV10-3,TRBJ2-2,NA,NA,TGTGCCATCAGTGAGTCAAGGAGGGGGCGTAGGGACACCGGGGAGCTGTTTTTT,CAISESRRGRRDTGELFF
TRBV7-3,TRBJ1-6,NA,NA,TGTGCCAGCAGCTTAAATCAGGGTTATAATTCACCCCTCCACTTT,CASSLNQGYNSPLHF
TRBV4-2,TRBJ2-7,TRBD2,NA,TGTGCCAGCAGCCAAGATATTACTAGCGGGTCCTACGAGCAGTACTTC,CASSQDITSGSYEQYF
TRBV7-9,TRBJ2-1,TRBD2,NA,TGTGCCAGCAGCGCTATTAGCGGGAGTCGAGAGGGCTCCTACAATGAGCAGTTCTTC,CASSAISGSREGSYNEQFF
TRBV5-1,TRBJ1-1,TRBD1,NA,TGCGCCAGCAGCTTGGCCGCTACAGGGGCACGCACTGAAGCTTTCTTT,CASSLAATGARTEAFF
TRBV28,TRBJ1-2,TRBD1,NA,TGTGCCAGCGGCTTCTCGGGACAGGGGTTTATCGGCTACACCTTC,CASGFSGQGFIGYTF
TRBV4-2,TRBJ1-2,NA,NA,TGTGCCAGCAGCTTATGGACGGGGGAGGCTGATGGCTACACCTTC,CASSLWTGEADGYTF
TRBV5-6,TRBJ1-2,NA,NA,TGTGCCAGCAGCTTGAGTACAGACTATTGGGGCTACACCTTC,CASSLSTDYWGYTF
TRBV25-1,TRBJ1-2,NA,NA,TGTGCCAGCAGTGTTACTACTAACTATGGCTACACCTTC,CASSVTTNYGYTF
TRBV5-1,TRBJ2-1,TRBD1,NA,TGCGCCAGCAGCTTGGCAGCGACAGGGAGCTCCTACAATGAGCAGTTCTTC,CASSLAATGSSYNEQFF
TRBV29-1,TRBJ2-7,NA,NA,TGCAGCGTTGAATCAGGGGAATCCTACGAGCAGTACTTC,CSVESGESYEQYF
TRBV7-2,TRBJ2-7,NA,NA,TGTGCCAGCAGCCCGGGACTCGCCGGCTACGAGCAGTACTTC,CASSPGLAGYEQYF
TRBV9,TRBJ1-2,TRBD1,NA,TGTGCCAGCAGCGTAGATTGGGGACAGGGGAGAAATGGCTACACCTTC,CASSVDWGQGRNGYTF
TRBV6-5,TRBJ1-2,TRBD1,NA,TGTGCCAGCAGGCTTTTCGACAGGGCCTATGGCTACACCTTC,CASRLFDRAYGYTF
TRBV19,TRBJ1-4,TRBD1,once,TGTGCCAGTAGTCCACAGGGGCTTGTCGAAAAACTGTTTTTT,CASSPQGLVEKLFF
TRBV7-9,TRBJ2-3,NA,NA,TGTGCCAGCAGCTTAGATTTAGGCGGCAGCACAGATACGCAGTATTTT,CASSLDLGGSTDTQYF
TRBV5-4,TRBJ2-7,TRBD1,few,TGTGCCAGCTCCCCCGGACAGGGGTCCTACGAGCAGTACTTC,CASSPGQGSYEQYF
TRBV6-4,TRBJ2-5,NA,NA,TGTGCCAGCAGTGAGATTAGAGGCGAGACCCAGTACTTC,CASSEIRGETQYF